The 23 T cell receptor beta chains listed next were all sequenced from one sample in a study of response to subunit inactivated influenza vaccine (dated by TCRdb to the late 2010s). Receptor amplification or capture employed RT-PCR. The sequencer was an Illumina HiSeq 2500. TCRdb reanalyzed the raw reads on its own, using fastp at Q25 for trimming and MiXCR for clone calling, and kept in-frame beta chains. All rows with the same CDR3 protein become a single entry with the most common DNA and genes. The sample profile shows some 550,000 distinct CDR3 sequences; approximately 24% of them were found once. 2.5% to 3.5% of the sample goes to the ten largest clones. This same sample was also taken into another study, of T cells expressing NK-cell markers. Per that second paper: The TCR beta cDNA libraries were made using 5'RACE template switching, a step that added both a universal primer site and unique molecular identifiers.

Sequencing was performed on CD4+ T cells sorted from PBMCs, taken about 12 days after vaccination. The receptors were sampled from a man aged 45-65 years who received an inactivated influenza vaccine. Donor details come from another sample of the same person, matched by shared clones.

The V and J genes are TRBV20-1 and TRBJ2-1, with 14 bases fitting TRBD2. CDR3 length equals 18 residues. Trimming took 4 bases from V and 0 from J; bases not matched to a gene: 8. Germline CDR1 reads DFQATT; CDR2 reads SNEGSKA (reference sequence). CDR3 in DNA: TGCAGTGCTACCAGGACTAGCGGGGGGCCTAGCTCCTACAATGAGCAGTTCTTC. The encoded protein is CSATRTSGGPSSYNEQFF.

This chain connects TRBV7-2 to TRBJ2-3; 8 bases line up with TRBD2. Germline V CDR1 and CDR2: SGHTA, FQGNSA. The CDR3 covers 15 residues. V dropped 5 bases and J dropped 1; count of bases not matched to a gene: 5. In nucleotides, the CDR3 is TGTGCCAGCAGCCAAGCTAGCGGGCGCACAGATACGCAGTATTTT. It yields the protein CASSQASGRTDTQYF.

CDR3 region: CASSQSSNSYEQYF. CDR3 sequence (DNA): TGCGCCAGCAGCCAGTCCAGCAACTCCTACGAGCAGTACTTC. The chain employs TRBV4-1 and TRBJ2-7; the D is unclear. CDR1 and CDR2 from the germline V gene are MGHRA and YSYEKL. The CDR3 totals 14 residues. Trimming left V 3 bases short and J 0 bases short, with 9 bases between.

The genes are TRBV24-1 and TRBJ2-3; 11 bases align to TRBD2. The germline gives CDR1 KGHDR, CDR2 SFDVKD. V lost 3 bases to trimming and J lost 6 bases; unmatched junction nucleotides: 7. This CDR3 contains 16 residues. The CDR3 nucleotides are TGTGCCACCAGTGATGAAAGACTAGCGGGGTCCGATACGCAGTATTTT. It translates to CATSDERLAGSDTQYF.

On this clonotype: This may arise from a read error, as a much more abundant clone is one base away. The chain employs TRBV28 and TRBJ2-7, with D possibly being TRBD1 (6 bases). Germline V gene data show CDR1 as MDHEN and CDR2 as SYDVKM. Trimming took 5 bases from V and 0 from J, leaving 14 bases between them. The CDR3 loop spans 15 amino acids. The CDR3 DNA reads TGTGCCAGCAGTCAACTAGTGGGGGCCTCCTACGAGCAGTACTTC. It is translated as CASSQLVGASYEQYF.

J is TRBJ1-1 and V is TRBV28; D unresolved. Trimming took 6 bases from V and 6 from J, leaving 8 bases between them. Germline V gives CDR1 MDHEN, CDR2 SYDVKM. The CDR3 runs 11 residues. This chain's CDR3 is CASRSGPEAFF. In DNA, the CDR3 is TGTGCCAGCAGATCGGGCCCTGAAGCTTTCTTT.

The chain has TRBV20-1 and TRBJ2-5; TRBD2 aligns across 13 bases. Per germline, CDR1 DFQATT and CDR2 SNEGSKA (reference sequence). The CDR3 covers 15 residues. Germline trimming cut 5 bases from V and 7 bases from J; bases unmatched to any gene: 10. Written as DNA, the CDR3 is TGCAGTGCTCAGACTAGCGGGGGGTCCTTAGGGACCCAGTACTTC. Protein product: CSAQTSGGSLGTQYF.

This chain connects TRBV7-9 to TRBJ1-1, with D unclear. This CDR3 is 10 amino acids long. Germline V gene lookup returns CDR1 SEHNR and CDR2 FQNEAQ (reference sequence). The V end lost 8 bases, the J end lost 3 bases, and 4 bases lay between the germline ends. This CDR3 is CASEDTEAFF. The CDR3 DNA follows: TGTGCCAGCGAGGACACTGAAGCTTTCTTT.

The CDR3 DNA reads as TGCGCCAGCGCTAAATCGGGGGCAGAGACCCAGTACTTC. This translates into CASAKSGAETQYF. The V call is TRBV5-1, the J call TRBJ2-5; D possibly uses TRBD1 or TRBD2 (6 bases each). V shed 7 bases and J shed 4 bases, with 14 bases lying between them. The germline CDR1 and CDR2 sequences are SGHRS and YFSETQ. There are 13 residues in the CDR3.

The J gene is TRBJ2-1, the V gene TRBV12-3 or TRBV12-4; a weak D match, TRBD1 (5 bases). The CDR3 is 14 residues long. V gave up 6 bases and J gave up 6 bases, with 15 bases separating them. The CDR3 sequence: CASRFTQGANEQFF. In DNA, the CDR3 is TGTGCCAGCAGGTTCACGCAGGGTGCCAATGAGCAGTTCTTC.

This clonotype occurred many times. CDR3 in amino acids: CASSTGTGYEKLFF. CDR3 nucleotide sequence: TGTGCCAGCAGTACAGGGACAGGGTATGAAAAACTGTTTTTT. The gene calls are TRBV12-3 or TRBV12-4 and TRBJ1-4; TRBD1 agrees at 9 bases. The V gene end was trimmed by 5 bases and the J gene end by 6 bases; junction bases not matched to a gene: 4. The CDR3 sequence is 14 residues long.

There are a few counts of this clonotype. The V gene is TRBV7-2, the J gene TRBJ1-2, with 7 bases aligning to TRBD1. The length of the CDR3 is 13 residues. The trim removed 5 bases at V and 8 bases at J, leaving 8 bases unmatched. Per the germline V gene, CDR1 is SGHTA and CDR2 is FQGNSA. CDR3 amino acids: CASSRDSRRGYTF. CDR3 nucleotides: TGTGCCAGCAGCCGGGACAGCCGAAGGGGCTACACCTTC.

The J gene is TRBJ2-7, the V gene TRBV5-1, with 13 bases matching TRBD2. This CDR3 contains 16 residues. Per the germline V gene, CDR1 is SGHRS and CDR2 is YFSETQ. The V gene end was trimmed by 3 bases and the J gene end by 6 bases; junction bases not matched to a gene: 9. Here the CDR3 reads CASSSGLAGSMCEQYF. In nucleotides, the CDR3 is TGCGCCAGCAGCTCGGGACTAGCGGGGAGTATGTGCGAGCAGTACTTC.

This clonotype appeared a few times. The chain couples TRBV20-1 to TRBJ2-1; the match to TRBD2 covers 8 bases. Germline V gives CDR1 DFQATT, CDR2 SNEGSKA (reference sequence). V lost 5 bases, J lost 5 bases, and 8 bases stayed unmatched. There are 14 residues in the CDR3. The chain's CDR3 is CSALRGGPDNEQFF. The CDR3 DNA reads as TGCAGTGCTCTCCGGGGGGGGCCAGACAATGAGCAGTTCTTC.

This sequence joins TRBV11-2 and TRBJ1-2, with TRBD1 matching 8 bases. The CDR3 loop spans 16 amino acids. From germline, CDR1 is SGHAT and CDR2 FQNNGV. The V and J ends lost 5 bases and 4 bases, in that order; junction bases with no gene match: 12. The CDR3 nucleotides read TGTGCCAGCAGCATGGACAGGGCCCAAGATGCCTATGGCTACACCTTC. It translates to CASSMDRAQDAYGYTF.

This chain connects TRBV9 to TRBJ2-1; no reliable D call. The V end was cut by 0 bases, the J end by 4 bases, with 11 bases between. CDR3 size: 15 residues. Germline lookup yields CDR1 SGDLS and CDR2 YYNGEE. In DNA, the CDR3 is TGTGCCAGCAGCGTAGCACCGGTCCTTTACAATGAGCAGTTCTTC. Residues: CASSVAPVLYNEQFF. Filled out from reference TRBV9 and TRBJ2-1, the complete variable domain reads DSGVTQTPKHLITATGQRVTLRCSPRSGDLSVYWYQQSLDQGLQFLIQYYNGEERAKGNILERFSAQQFPDLHSELNLSSLELGDSALYFCASSVAPVLYNEQFFGPGTRLTVL.

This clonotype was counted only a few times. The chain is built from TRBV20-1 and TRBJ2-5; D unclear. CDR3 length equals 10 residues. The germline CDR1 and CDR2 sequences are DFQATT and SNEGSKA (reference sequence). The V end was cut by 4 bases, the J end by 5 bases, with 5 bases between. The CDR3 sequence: CSAKEETQYF. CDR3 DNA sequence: TGCAGTGCTAAGGAGGAGACCCAGTACTTC.

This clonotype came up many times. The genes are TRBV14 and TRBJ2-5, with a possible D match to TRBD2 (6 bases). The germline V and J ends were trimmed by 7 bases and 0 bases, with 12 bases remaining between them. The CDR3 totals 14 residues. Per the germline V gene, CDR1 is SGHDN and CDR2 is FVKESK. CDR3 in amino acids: CASNRGSHQETQYF. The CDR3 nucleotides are TGTGCCAGCAATCGGGGGTCTCACCAAGAGACCCAGTACTTC.

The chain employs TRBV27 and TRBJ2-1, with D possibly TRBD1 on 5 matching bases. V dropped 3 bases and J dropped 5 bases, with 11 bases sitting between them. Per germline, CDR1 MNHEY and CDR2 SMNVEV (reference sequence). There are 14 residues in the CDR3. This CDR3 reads CASSFAGSDNEQFF. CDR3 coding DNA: TGTGCCAGCAGTTTCGCAGGGTCGGACAATGAGCAGTTCTTC.

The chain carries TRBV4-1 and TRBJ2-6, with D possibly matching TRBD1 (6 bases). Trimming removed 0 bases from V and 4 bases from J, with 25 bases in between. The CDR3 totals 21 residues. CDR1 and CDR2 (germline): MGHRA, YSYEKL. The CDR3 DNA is TGCGCCAGCAGCCAAGAATTCCCCAGGACAGCCACTTCTCCCGGGGCCAACGTCCTGACTTTC. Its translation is CASSQEFPRTATSPGANVLTF.

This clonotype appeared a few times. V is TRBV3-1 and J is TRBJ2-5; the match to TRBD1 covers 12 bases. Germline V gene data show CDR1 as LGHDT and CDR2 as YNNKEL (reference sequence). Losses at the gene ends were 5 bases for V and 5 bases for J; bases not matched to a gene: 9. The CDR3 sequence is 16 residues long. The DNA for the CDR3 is TGTGCCAGCAGCGAGAAGGGGACAGGGGGCCGGGAGACCCAGTACTTC. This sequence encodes CASSEKGTGGRETQYF.

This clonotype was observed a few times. In nucleotides, the CDR3 is TGCGCCAGCAGCCAAGAGGGAAGGCTTAGCACAGATACGCAGTATTTT. As protein: CASSQEGRLSTDTQYF. This chain uses TRBV4-3 with TRBJ2-3; D is undetermined. The CDR3 loop spans 16 amino acids. V was pared by 0 bases and J by 0 bases, with 10 bases between. Germline CDR1 LGHNA, CDR2 YSLEER.

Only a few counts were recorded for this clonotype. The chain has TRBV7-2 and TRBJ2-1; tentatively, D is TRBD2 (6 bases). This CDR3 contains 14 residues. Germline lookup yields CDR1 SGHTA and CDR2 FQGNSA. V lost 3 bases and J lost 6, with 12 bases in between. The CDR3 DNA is TGTGCCAGCAGCTTCGGGAGACCCCCCAATGAGCAGTTCTTC. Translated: CASSFGRPPNEQFF.